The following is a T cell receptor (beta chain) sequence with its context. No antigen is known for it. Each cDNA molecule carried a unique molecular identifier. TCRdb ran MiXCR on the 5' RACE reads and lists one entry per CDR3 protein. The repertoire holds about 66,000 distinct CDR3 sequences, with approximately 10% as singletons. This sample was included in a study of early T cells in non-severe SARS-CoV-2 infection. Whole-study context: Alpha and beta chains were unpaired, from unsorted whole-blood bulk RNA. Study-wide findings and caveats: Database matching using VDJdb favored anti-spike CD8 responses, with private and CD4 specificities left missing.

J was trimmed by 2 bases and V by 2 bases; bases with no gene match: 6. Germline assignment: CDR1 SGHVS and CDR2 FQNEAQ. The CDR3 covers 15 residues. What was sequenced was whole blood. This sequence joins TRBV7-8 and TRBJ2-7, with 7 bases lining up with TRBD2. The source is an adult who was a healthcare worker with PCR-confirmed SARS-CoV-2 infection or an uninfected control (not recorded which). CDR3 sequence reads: CASSLRSGLPYEQYF. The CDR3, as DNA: TGTGCCAGCAGCTTACGATCGGGACTACCCTACGAGCAGTACTTC.